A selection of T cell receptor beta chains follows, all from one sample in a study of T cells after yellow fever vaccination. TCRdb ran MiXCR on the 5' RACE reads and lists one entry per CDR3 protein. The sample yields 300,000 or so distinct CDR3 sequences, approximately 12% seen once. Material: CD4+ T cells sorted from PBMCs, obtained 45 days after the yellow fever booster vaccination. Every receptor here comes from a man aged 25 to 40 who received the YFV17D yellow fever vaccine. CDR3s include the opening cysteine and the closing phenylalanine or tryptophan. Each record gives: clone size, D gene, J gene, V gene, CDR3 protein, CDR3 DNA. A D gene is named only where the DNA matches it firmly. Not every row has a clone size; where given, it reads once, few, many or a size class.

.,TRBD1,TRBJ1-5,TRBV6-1,CASRLTGSNQPQHF,TGTGCCAGCAGATTGACAGGGAGCAATCAGCCCCAGCATTTT
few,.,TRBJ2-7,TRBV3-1,CASSQGSLGSYEQYF,TGTGCCAGCAGCCAAGGCTCCCTAGGATCCTACGAGCAGTACTTC
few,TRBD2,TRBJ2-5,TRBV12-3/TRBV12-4,CASSRGLAVTQETQYF,TGTGCCAGCAGCCGGGGACTAGCGGTAACCCAAGAGACCCAGTACTTC
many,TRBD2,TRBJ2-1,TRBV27,CASSLRLAGMNEQFF,TGTGCCAGCAGTCTAAGACTAGCGGGGATGAATGAGCAGTTCTTC
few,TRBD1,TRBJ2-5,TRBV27,CASKRQGAEETQYF,TGTGCCAGCAAACGACAGGGGGCCGAGGAGACCCAGTACTTC
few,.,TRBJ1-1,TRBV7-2,CASSLINTEAFF,TGTGCCAGCAGCTTAATCAATACTGAAGCTTTCTTT
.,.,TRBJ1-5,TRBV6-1,CASSPNRARNQPQHF,TGTGCCAGCAGTCCCAACAGGGCGCGCAATCAGCCCCAGCATTTT
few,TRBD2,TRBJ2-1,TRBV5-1,CASSLDLAGEQFF,TGCGCCAGCAGCTTAGATTTAGCGGGTGAGCAGTTCTTC
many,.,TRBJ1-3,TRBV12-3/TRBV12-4,CASTQGSGNTIYF,TGTGCCAGCACTCAGGGATCTGGAAACACCATATATTTT
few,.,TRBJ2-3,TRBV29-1,CSGSAADTQYF,TGCAGCGGTAGTGCCGCTGATACGCAGTATTTT
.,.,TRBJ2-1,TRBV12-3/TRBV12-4,CASATSFEQFF,TGTGCCAGCGCTACCTCCTTTGAGCAGTTCTTC
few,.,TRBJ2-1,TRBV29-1,CSGTEYNEQFF,TGCAGCGGGACAGAGTACAATGAGCAGTTCTTC
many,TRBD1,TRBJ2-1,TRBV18,CASSRTGGNEQFF,TGTGCCAGCTCACGCACAGGGGGGAATGAGCAGTTCTTC
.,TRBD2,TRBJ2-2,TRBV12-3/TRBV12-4,CATRLASTGELFF,TGTGCCACCAGACTAGCGTCGACCGGGGAGCTGTTTTTT
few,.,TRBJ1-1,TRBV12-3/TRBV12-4,CASTPSDGPMNTEAFF,TGTGCCAGCACCCCATCGGACGGACCCATGAACACTGAAGCTTTCTTT
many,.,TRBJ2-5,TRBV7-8,CASSLYRETQYF,TGTGCCAGCAGCTTATATAGGGAGACCCAGTACTTC
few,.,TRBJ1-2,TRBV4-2,CASSQDNGEMRSYTF,TGTGCCAGCAGCCAAGATAATGGGGAAATGCGTAGTTACACCTTC
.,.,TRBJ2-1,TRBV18,CASSPSVSSYNEQFF,TGTGCCAGCTCACCATCCGTGAGCTCCTACAATGAGCAGTTCTTC
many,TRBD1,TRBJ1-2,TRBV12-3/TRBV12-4,CASSGGQSYGYTF,TGTGCCAGCAGTGGGGGACAGAGCTATGGCTACACCTTC
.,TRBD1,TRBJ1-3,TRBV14,CASSQVLLGTGAEKYSGNTIYF,TGTGCCAGCAGCCAAGTACTCTTGGGGACAGGGGCCGAAAAATACTCTGGAAACACCATATATTTT
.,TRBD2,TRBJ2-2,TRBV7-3,CASSFTSGRGELFF,TGTGCCAGCAGCTTCACTAGCGGGAGGGGGGAGCTGTTTTTT
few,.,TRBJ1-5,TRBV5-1,CASSSVIYERYRDQPQHF,TGCGCCAGCAGCTCCGTAATTTATGAGAGATATAGGGATCAGCCCCAGCATTTT
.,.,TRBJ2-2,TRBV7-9,CASSLGAFGELFF,TGTGCCAGCAGCTTAGGAGCTTTCGGGGAGCTGTTTTTT
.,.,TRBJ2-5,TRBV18,CASSPPALSETQYF,TGTGCCAGCTCACCACCGGCGCTTTCAGAGACCCAGTACTTC
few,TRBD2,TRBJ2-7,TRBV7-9,CAGGLAGVGEQYF,TGTGCCGGGGGACTAGCGGGAGTAGGTGAGCAGTACTTC
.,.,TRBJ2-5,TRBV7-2,CASSLAFTQYF,TGTGCCAGCAGCTTAGCGTTTACCCAGTACTTC
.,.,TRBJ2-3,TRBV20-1,CSANKLDGTDTQYF,TGCAGTGCTAATAAGCTAGATGGGACAGATACGCAGTATTTT
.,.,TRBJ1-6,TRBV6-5,CASSYSHSNSPLHF,TGTGCCAGCAGTTACAGTCACTCCAATTCACCCCTCCACTTT
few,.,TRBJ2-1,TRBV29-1,CSVEGWAGKSSYNEQFF,TGCAGCGTTGAAGGATGGGCCGGAAAGAGCTCCTACAATGAGCAGTTCTTC
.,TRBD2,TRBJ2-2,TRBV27,CASSLFGLAGVSGELFF,TGTGCCAGCAGTTTATTCGGGCTAGCGGGAGTGTCTGGGGAGCTGTTTTTT
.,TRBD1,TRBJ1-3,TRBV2,CASRRTGEGDTIYF,TGTGCCAGCAGGCGGACAGGGGAAGGGGACACCATATATTTT
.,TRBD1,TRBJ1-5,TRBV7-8,CASSPRTGRHQPQHF,TGTGCCAGCAGCCCCCGGACAGGTCGGCATCAGCCCCAGCATTTT
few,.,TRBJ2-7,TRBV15,CATSREGSTRWGNEQYF,TGTGCCACCAGCAGAGAAGGGTCGACTCGCTGGGGGAACGAGCAGTACTTC
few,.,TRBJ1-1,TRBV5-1,CASISPDNSRPAFF,TGCGCCAGCATTTCCCCCGACAATTCGCGGCCAGCTTTCTTT
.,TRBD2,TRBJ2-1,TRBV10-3,CAISAETSGSWNEQFF,TGTGCCATCAGTGCGGAGACTAGCGGGAGTTGGAATGAGCAGTTCTTC
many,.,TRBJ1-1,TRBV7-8,CASSSRGNTEAFF,TGTGCCAGCAGCTCCAGGGGAAACACTGAAGCTTTCTTT
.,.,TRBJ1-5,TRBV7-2,CASSLDGGRPQHF,TGTGCCAGCAGCTTAGATGGGGGGAGGCCCCAGCATTTT
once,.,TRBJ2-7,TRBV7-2,CASRLWTGTTYEQYF,TGTGCCAGCAGGTTATGGACCGGGACCACCTACGAGCAGTACTTC
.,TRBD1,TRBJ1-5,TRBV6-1,CASSGTGGQPQHF,TGTGCCAGCAGTGGGACAGGGGGACAGCCCCAGCATTTT
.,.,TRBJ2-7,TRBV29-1,CSVDTHTLPVYEQYF,TGCAGCGTTGACACACACACACTGCCGGTCTACGAGCAGTACTTC
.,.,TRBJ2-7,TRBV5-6,CASSPNRDNEQYF,TGTGCCAGCAGCCCCAACCGGGACAACGAGCAGTACTTC
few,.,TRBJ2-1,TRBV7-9,CASSPRWASSNEQFF,TGTGCCAGCAGCCCCCGATGGGCATCTTCGAATGAGCAGTTCTTC
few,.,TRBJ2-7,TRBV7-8,CASSLERGYYEQYF,TGTGCCAGCAGCTTAGAAAGGGGGTACTACGAGCAGTACTTC
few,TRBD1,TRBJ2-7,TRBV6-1,CASREWTGVREQYF,TGTGCCAGCAGAGAATGGACAGGGGTGAGGGAGCAGTACTTC
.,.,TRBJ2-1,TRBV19,CASMQGLGYNEQFF,TGTGCCAGTATGCAGGGTTTAGGCTACAATGAGCAGTTCTTC
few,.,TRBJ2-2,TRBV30,CAWSVDSTGELFF,TGTGCCTGGAGTGTAGACTCAACCGGGGAGCTGTTTTTT
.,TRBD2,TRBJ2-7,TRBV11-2,CASSLDLPGRTSGYEQYF,TGTGCCAGCAGCTTAGATTTACCCGGGAGGACTAGCGGTTACGAGCAGTACTTC
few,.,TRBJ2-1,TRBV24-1,CATSDFQGSNEQFF,TGTGCCACCAGTGATTTTCAGGGGTCCAATGAGCAGTTCTTC
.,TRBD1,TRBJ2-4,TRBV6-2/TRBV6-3,CASTRGQGSEAQYF,TGTGCCAGCACTCGAGGACAGGGGTCAGAGGCTCAGTACTTC